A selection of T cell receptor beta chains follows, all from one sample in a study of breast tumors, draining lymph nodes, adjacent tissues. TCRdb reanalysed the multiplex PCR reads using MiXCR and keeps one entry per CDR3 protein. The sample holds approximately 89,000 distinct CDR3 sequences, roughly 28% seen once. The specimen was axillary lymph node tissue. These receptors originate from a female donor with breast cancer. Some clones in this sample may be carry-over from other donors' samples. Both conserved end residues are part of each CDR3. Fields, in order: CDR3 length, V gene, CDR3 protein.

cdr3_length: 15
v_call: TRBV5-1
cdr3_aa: CASSLPQGGTGELFF

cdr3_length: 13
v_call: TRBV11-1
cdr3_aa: CASSLGRDYGYTF

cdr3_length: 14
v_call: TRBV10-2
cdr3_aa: CVSNRGQEDSPLHF

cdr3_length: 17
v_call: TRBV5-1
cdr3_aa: CASSVLRGGDNTDTQYF

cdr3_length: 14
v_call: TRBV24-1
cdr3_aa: CATSDLADSNEQFF

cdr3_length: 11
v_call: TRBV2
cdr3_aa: CASIAGTEAFF

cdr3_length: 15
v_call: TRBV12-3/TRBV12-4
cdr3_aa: CASSTTSGSFYEQYF

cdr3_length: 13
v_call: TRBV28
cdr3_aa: CASRETGGREQYF

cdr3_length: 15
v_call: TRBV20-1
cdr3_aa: CSARDAGRKDQPQHF

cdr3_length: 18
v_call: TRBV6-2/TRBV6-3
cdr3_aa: CASSFDTGVSAGTGELFF

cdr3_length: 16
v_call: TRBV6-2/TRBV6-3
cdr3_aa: CASSTPRGGRGDTQYF

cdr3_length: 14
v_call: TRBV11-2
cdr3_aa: CASSFVRVGDTQYF

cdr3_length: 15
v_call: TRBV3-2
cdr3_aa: CASSRPRGWNTEAFF

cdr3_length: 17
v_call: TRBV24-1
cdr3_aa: CATSDVRTGLGDGELFF

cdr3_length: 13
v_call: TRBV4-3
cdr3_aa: CASSQDFGIAAFF

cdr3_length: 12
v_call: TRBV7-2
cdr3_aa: CASSLQGHGYTF

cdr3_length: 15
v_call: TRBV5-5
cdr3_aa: CATDRGTINTGELFF

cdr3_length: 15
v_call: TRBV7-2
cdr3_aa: CASSFLAGDTDTQYF

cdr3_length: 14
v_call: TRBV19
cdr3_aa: CASSTAGSRNIQYF

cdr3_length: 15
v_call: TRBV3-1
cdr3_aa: CASSPPGGRPYEQYF

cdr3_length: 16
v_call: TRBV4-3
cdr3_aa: CASSQDFLISTDTQYF

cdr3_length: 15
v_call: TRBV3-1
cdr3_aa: CASTLAGGRADTQYF

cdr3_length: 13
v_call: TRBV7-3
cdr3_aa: CASSSGRDNEQFF

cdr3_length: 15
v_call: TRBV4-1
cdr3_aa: CASSPRGSGANVLTF

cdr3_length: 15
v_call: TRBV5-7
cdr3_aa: CASSPRDRGCYEQYF

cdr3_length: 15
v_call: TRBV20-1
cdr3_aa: CSARDRVGSQETQYF

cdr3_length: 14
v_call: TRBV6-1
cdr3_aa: CASSAGTSNQPQHF

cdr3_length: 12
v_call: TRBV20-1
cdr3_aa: CSARDRLSEQYF

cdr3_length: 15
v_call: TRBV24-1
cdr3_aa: CATSDLSQSNQPQHF

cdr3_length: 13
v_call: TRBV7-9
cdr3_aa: CASTWGETDTQYF

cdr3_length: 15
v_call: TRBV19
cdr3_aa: CASSPTPGVQTEASF

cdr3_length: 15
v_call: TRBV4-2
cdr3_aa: CASSHPGQGAYEQYF

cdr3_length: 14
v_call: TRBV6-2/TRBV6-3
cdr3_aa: CASSHLVPSSEQYF

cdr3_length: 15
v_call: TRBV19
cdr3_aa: CASSRGLGVTDTQYF

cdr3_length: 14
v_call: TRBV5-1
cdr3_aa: CASSIKGVTYGYTF

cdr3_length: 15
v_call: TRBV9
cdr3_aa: CASSPGDRPNNEQFF

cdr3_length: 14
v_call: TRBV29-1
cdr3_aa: CSSLAGGATDTQYF

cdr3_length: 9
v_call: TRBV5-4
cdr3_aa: CAGGGTQYF

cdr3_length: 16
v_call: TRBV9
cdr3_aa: CASSESGTGLWAPLHF

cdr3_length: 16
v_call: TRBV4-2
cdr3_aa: CASSPWTGEGNQPQHF

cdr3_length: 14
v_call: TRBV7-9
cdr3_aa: CAGRFQRGDGEQYF

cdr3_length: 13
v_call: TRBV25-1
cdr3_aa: CASSGDGRYGYTF

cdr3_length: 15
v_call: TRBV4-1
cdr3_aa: CASSQGPGEADTQYF

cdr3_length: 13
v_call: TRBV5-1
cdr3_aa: CASSPWGTSGYTF

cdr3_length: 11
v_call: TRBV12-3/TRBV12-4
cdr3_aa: CASSRTDTQYF

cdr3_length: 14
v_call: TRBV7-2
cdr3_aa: CASSGGVGEQPQHF

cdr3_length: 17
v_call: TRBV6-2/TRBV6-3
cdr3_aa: CASSYSTGGNLNSPLHF

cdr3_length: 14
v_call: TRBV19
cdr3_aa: CASSISRSNEKLFF

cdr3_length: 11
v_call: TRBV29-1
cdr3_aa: CSAGDPNLSYF

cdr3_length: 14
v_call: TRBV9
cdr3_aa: CASSVPGGLGTQYF

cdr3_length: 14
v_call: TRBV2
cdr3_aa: CASSEDRGYPPLHF

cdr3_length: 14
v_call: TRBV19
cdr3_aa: CASSGTVGPDTQYF

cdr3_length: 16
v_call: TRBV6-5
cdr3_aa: CASSYSGRRDQETQYF

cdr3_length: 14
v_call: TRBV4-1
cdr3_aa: CASSQGRTNNEQFF

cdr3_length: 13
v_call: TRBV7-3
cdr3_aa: CASSLSGYTEAFF

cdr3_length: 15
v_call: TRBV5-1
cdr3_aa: CASSLLEISQNTQYF

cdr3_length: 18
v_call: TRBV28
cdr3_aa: CASFFPGTGDGSNYGYTF